The rows below give T cell receptor beta chains drawn from one sample of a study of immune cell composition in non-small cell lung cancer. Clones were sequenced by immunoSEQ multiplex PCR, and TCRdb holds only the in-frame ones, with some missing. Of around 1,600 clones in the sample, about 62% were seen once. The sample taken for sequencing was non-adjacent lung tissue. These receptors all come from a human donor with non-small cell lung cancer. CDR3s include the opening cysteine and the closing phenylalanine or tryptophan.

V gene	CDR3 length	J gene	CDR3 protein
TRBV27	16	TRBJ1-6	CASSLQTVGYNSPLHF
TRBV7-3	14	TRBJ1-2	CASSPSRLNYGYTF
TRBV6-1	14	TRBJ1-5	CASTSEVSNQPQHF
TRBV6-1	15	TRBJ1-4	CASRRTAATNEKLFF
TRBV7-8	15	TRBJ2-7	CASSPQPGDVYEQYF
TRBV5-4	13	TRBJ2-7	CASSPVNGYEQYF
TRBV10-3	15	TRBJ1-2	CAISSRTGSSYGYTF
TRBV7-4	13	TRBJ1-2	CASSSITRAGYTF
TRBV7-9	13	TRBJ1-2	CASSSITRAGYTF
TRBV5-4	13	TRBJ2-1	CASSSKLSREQFF
TRBV7-9	14	TRBJ1-5	CASSGTGGNQPQHF
TRBV4-1	14	TRBJ1-2	CASSHWDRNYGYTF
TRBV9	18	TRBJ2-5	CASSVAADGIPYQETQYF
TRBV6-6	13	TRBJ1-2	CASSYTGSLGYTF
TRBV7-8	18	TRBJ2-5	CASSSRSRVSGGQETQYF
TRBV9	15	TRBJ2-7	CASSVYGQGPDEQYF
TRBV9	14	TRBJ1-6	CASSVGRLNSPLHF
TRBV5-1	13	TRBJ1-2	CASSLGTGDGYTF
TRBV15	15	TRBJ1-4	CATSRAGRVSEKLFF
TRBV18	15	TRBJ2-3	CASSPDWGQVDTQYF
TRBV5-6	16	TRBJ2-5	CASSLERSSLQETQYF
TRBV6-5	15	TRBJ2-5	CASSYSRRGGETQYF
TRBV4-1	17	TRBJ2-7	CASSQAWTSLGAYEQYF
TRBV6-5	12	TRBJ2-7	CASSYRGGEQYF
TRBV28	15	TRBJ2-6	CASTLSTSGANVLTF
TRBV18	15	TRBJ1-3	CASSPGGGLGNTIYF
TRBV7-9	12	TRBJ1-2	CATADRNYGYTF
TRBV6-5	15	TRBJ1-2	CASSVTGGVPYGYTF
TRBV27	17	TRBJ2-7	CASSTLPTSGSPRGQYF
TRBV11-3	12	TRBJ1-4	CASSLDDEKLFF
TRBV13	14	TRBJ2-2	CASSSYGQGGQLFF
TRBV7-2	17	TRBJ1-2	CASSFPTGTGSGYGYTF
TRBV5-5	13	TRBJ2-7	CASSRSFSYEQYF
TRBV19	14	TRBJ2-5	CASSKAGGAETQYF
TRBV27	16	TRBJ1-6	CASSAQGARGASPLHF
TRBV4-1	18	TRBJ2-1	CASSLLGTRDSSYNEQFF
TRBV5-5	15	TRBJ2-7	CASSSVGGSSYEQYF
TRBV6-6	12	TRBJ1-1	CASKEFTAEAFF
TRBV7-2	16	TRBJ2-3	CASSGRVSSGTDTQYF
TRBV5-5	13	TRBJ1-2	CASSWAGGQGYTF
TRBV19	11	TRBJ2-1	CACQQGNEQFF
TRBV28	14	TRBJ1-6	CASSFPRGLSPLHF
TRBV5-8	13	TRBJ2-7	CASLGQGNYEQYF
TRBV5-6	14	TRBJ1-5	CASSLGPGEQPQHF
TRBV28	14	TRBJ2-3	CASSWTGGTDTQYF
TRBV5-4	14	TRBJ1-2	CASSRDRARGGYTF
TRBV19	17	TRBJ2-3	CASSTKTSGRVRDTQYF
TRBV6-4	17	TRBJ2-1	CASSEHAEGARRNEQFF